These 17 T cell receptor beta chains came from one sample sequenced in a study of cytomegalovirus exposure and HLA in healthy donors. Primers included in the PCR were 60 Vbeta and 13 Jbeta primers. TCRdb's copy holds only in-frame clones and misses some; the assay was immunoSEQ multiplex PCR. This table has some 130,000 clones, approximately 62% appearing once. Sequencing was carried out using PBMCs. These receptor sequences come from a human donor in good health.

The rearrangement joins TRBV5-6 to TRBJ2-7, with D perhaps TRBD1 (6 bases). V was pared by 0 bases and J by 0 bases, with 10 bases between. Germline CDR1 and CDR2: SGHDT and YYEEEE. This CDR3 has 15 residues. The CDR3 DNA reads TGTGCCAGCAGCTTGGATCAGGGGAGCTCCTACGAGCAGTACTTC. Translating gives CASSLDQGSSYEQYF.

The CDR3 sequence: CASSLSPDRARKTQYF. The DNA for the CDR3 is TGTGCCAGCAGTTTATCCCCGGACAGGGCTCGGAAGACCCAGTACTTC. The V and J genes are TRBV28 and TRBJ2-5; 8 positions match TRBD1. The germline V gene has CDR1 MDHEN and CDR2 SYDVKM. V trimming: 1 base; J trimming: 6 bases; junction bases outside the gene matches: 10. The CDR3 covers 16 residues.

This chain joins TRBV10-2 and TRBJ2-5, with 11 bases aligning to TRBD2. The DNA matches TRBJ2-7 better at its end, which makes the J call doubtful. The CDR3 totals 15 residues. Per germline, CDR1 WSHSY and CDR2 SAAADI. This chain's CDR3 is CASSVLAGGGVEQYF. Written as DNA, the CDR3 is TGCGCCAGCAGTGTTCTAGCGGGAGGCGGCGTCGAGCAGTACTTC.

This chain connects TRBV12-5 to TRBJ2-4; no clear D. In germline, CDR1 is LGHNT, CDR2 FRNRAP. V gave up 3 bases and J gave up 6 bases, with 12 bases separating them. CDR3 length equals 14 residues. The CDR3 coding sequence is TGTGCTAGTGGTTTTGGGCCCCGGCGAAACATTCAGTACTTC. Amino acids: CASGFGPRRNIQYF.

This chain connects TRBV5-1 to TRBJ2-5; D possibly corresponds to TRBD1 (6 bases). Between the trimmed V and J ends, which lost 3 bases and 5 bases, there was a span of 14 bases. Germline assignment: CDR1 SGHRS and CDR2 YFSETQ. The CDR3 totals 14 residues. DNA of the CDR3: TGCGCCAGCAGCTCCTGGACAGCAGGGGAGACCCAGTACTTC. It yields the protein CASSSWTAGETQYF.

For this clone: One end of the junction is discordant with germline, which a read error may explain. The V and J genes are TRBV18 and TRBJ2-7; 7 bases align to TRBD1. Germline V gene data show CDR1 as KGHSH and CDR2 as LQKENI. This CDR3 is built from 14 residues. The CDR3 sequence is CASSPGTETYGQYF. The CDR3, as DNA: TGTGCCAGCTCACCCGGGACAGAGACCTACGGGCAGTACTTC. The entire variable domain, with the rest obtained from reference TRBV18 and TRBJ2-7, is as follows: NAGVMQNPRHLVRRRGQEARLRCSPMKGHSHVYWYRQLPEEGLKFMVYLQKENIIDESGMPKERFSAEFPKEGPSILRIQQVVRGDSAAYFCASSPGTETYGQYFGPGTRLTVT.

The J gene is TRBJ2-1, the V gene TRBV19; perhaps TRBD1 as D (6 bases). Germline V CDR1 and CDR2: LNHDA, SQIVND (reference sequence). This CDR3 contains 12 residues. V was shortened by 5 bases and J by 8 bases, with 10 bases between the two germline ends. As DNA, the CDR3 is TGTGCCAGTAGTTACAGGGTTGATGAGCAGTTCTTC. Amino acids: CASSYRVDEQFF.

This sequence joins TRBV28 and TRBJ1-5; TRBD1 agrees at 8 bases. Germline assignment: CDR1 MDHEN and CDR2 SYDVKM. This CDR3 has 15 residues. V was clipped by 6 bases and J by 3 bases; unmatched bases: 7. The CDR3 protein is CASSLLGQDNQPQHF. DNA for the CDR3: TGTGCCAGCAGCTTACTGGGACAGGACAATCAGCCCCAGCATTTT.

This rearrangement joins TRBV11-2 to TRBJ2-7; tentative D call: TRBD2 (5 bases). Germline assignment: CDR1 SGHAT and CDR2 FQNNGV. V was cut by 3 bases and J by 2 bases, with 8 bases left in between. CDR3 length equals 13 residues. The CDR3 is CASSLGGPYEQYF. The DNA of the CDR3 is TGTGCCAGCAGCTTGGGCGGGCCCTACGAGCAGTACTTC.

This chain uses TRBV27 with TRBJ1-2, with 8 bases fitting TRBD1. V lost 7 bases and J lost 2; bases outside the gene matches: 18. CDR1 and CDR2 (germline): MNHEY, SMNVEV (reference sequence). The CDR3 is made up of 18 amino acids. CDR3 bases: TGTGCCAGCACTCCAACCTGGGCAGGGGGCCTTATCAACTATGGCTACACCTTC. This encodes CASTPTWAGGLINYGYTF.

V is TRBV4-1 and J is TRBJ1-4; 9 bases are shared with TRBD1. Germline CDR1 is MGHRA and CDR2 is YSYEKL. V lost 1 base to trimming and J lost 5 bases; unmatched junction nucleotides: 2. This CDR3 region has 15 residues. CDR3 amino acids: CASSQGDRVNEKLFF. CDR3 sequence (DNA): TGCGCCAGCAGCCAAGGGGACAGGGTCAATGAAAAACTGTTTTTT.

CDR3: CASSSGGSTGEAFF. Written as DNA, the CDR3 is TGTGCCAGCAGCTCTGGGGGCTCGACAGGTGAAGCTTTCTTT. The chain recombines TRBV11-3 with TRBJ1-1, with D tentatively TRBD1 (6 bases). Germline V gene sequence: CDR1 SGHNT, CDR2 YENEEA. This CDR3 has 14 amino acids. With 4 bases removed from V and 7 bases from J, the gap between germline ends came to 16 bases.

The J gene is TRBJ1-1, the V gene TRBV7-9; D gene unclear. V gave up 5 bases and J gave up 0 bases, with 7 bases separating them. Per the germline V gene, CDR1 is SEHNR and CDR2 is FQNEAQ (reference sequence). The CDR3 runs to 13 residues. CDR3 sequence (DNA): TGTGCCAGCAGCAGGGAGCTGAACACTGAAGCTTTCTTT. This translates into CASSRELNTEAFF.

V gene TRBV7-2 combines with J gene TRBJ1-5, with no clear D. The CDR3 is 14 amino acids. CDR1 and CDR2 (germline): SGHTA, FQGNSA. With 4 bases removed from V and 0 bases from J, the gap between germline ends came to 7 bases. The CDR3 is CASSSVNSNQPQHF. In nucleotides, the CDR3 is TGTGCCAGCAGCTCAGTTAATAGCAATCAGCCCCAGCATTTT. Variable domain in full (rest from reference TRBV7-2 and TRBJ1-5): GAGVSQSPSNKVTEKGKDVELRCDPISGHTALYWYRQSLGQGLEFLIYFQGNSAPDKSGLPSDRFSAERTGGSVSTLTIQRTQQEDSAVYLCASSSVNSNQPQHFGDGTRLSIL.

This clone appeared a few times. V is TRBV6-1 and J is TRBJ2-1; D is unresolved. The germline V gene encodes CDR1 MNHNS and CDR2 SASEGT. The CDR3 has 11 residues. Trimming removed 2 bases at V and 7 bases at J, with 3 bases between. CDR3 in amino acids: CASSERNEQFF. The CDR3 DNA follows: TGTGCCAGCAGTGAACGGAATGAGCAGTTCTTC.

V is TRBV6-1 and J is TRBJ2-1, with D possibly TRBD1 on 5 matching bases. The length of the CDR3 is 14 residues. Looked up from germline, CDR1 is MNHNS and CDR2 is SASEGT. Trimming cost V 2 bases and J 7 bases, with 12 bases left between them. The CDR3 DNA is TGTGCCAGCAGTGAAAGGGGCGGATCGAATGAGCAGTTCTTC. Residues: CASSERGGSNEQFF.

This clone occurred once. This chain uses TRBV19 with TRBJ2-3; TRBD1 aligns across 9 bases. Trimming removed 6 bases from V and 7 bases from J; junction bases left unmatched: 8. The CDR3 spans 14 residues. Looked up from germline, CDR1 is LNHDA and CDR2 is SQIVND (reference sequence). This CDR3 reads CASSSTGGQNTQYF. The DNA for the CDR3 is TGTGCCAGTAGCTCGACAGGGGGACAAAATACGCAGTATTTT. Full variable domain (missing parts from reference TRBV19 and TRBJ2-3): DGGITQSPKYLFRKEGQNVTLSCEQNLNHDAMYWYRQDPGQGLRLIYYSQIVNDFQKGDIAEGYSVSREKKESFPLTVTSAQKNPTAFYLCASSSTGGQNTQYFGPGTRLTVL.